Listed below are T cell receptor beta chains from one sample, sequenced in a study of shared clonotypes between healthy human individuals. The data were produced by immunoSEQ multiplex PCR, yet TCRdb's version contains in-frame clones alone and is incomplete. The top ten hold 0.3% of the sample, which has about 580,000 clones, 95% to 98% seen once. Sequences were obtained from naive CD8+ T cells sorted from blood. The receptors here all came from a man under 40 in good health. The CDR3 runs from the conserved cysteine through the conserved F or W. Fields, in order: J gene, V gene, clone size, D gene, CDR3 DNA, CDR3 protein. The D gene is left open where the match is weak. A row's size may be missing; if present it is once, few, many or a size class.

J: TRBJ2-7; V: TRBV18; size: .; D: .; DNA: TGTGCCAGCTCACCCTACGAGCAGTACTTC; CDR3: CASSPYEQYF
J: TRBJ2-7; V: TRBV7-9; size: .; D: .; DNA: TGTGCCAGCAGCCCCCGGGACAAACCCTACGAGCAGTACTTC; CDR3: CASSPRDKPYEQYF
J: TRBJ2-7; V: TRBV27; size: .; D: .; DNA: TGTGCCAGCAGTTTGATTTGGGTCGGGTCAGGGTCCTACGAGCAGTACTTC; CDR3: CASSLIWVGSGSYEQYF
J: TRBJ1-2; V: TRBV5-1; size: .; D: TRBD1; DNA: TGCGCCAGCGGCCAGGGGGTTGGGTATGGCTACACCTTC; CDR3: CASGQGVGYGYTF
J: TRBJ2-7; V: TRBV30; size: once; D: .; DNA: TGTGCCTGGAGTACCTTGCCGTACGAGCAGTACTTC; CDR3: CAWSTLPYEQYF
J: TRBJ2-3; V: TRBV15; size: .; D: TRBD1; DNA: TGTGCCACCAGCAGGACAGGGGCGCGCGTCACAGATACGCAGTATTTT; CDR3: CATSRTGARVTDTQYF
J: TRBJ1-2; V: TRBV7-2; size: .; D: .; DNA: TGTGCCAGCAGCTTACTGGAAGGCTATGGCTACACCTTC; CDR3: CASSLLEGYGYTF
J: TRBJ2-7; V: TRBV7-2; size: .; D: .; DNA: TGTGCCAGCAGCTTAGAGGGTCGGGGGTCCTACGAGCAGTACTTC; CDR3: CASSLEGRGSYEQYF
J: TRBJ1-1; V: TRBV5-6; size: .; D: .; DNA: TGTGCCAGCAGCCCACAGTTGAACACTGAAGCTTTCTTT; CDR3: CASSPQLNTEAFF
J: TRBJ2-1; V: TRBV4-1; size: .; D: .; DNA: TGCGCCAGCAGCTCCACAGCGGGTTACAATGAGCAGTTCTTC; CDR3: CASSSTAGYNEQFF
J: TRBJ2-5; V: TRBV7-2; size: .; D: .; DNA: TGTGCCAGCAGCGAGTTGTTGGTCTACCAAGAGACCCAGTACTTC; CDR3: CASSELLVYQETQYF
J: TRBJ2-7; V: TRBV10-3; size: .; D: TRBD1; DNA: TGTGCCATCAGTTGGGCAGGGGGAGCCTACGAGCAGTACTTC; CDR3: CAISWAGGAYEQYF
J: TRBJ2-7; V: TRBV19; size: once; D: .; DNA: TGTGCCAGTCGGAATAGGGGGTCCTACGAGCAGTACTTC; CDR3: CASRNRGSYEQYF
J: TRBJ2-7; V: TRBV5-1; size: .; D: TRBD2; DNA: TGCGCCAGCAGCTTGGATCGACTAGCGGCGTACGAGCAGTACTTC; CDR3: CASSLDRLAAYEQYF
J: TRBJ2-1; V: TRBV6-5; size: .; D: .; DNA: TGTGCCAGCAGTTACTCCTGGAGCTCCTACAATGAGCAGTTCTTC; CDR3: CASSYSWSSYNEQFF
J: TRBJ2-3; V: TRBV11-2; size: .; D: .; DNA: TGTGCCAGCAGCCTTACATCGGGGGTCTCTAGGACAGATACGCAGTATTTT; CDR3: CASSLTSGVSRTDTQYF
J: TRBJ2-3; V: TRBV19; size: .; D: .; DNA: TGTGCCAGTAGTATAGGGGGATGGACATCAGGCACAGATACGCAGTATTTT; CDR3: CASSIGGWTSGTDTQYF
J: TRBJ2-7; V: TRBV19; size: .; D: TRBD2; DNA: TGTGCCAGTAGTACCGCTAGCGGGAGGGCGGTCTACGAGCAGTACTTC; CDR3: CASSTASGRAVYEQYF
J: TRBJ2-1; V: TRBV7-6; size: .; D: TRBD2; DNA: TGTGCCAGCAGCCTAGCTAGCGGGAGGTTTGGGGATGAGCAGTTCTTC; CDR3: CASSLASGRFGDEQFF
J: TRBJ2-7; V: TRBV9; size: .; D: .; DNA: TGTGCCAGCAGCGGTGAGGGTCGGGACGAGCAGTACTTC; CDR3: CASSGEGRDEQYF
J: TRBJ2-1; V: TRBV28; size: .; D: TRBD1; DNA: TGTGCCAGCAGAGTTAGGGGACAGGGTTTGAATGAGCAGTTCTTC; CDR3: CASRVRGQGLNEQFF
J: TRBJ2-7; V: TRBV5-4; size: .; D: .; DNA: TGTGCCAGCAGCTTGGTCGGCAGGGACTACGAGCAGTACTTC; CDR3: CASSLVGRDYEQYF
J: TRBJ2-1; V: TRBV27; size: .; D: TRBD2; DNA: TGTGCCAGCAGTCCCGGGACTAGCGGGCAAAATGAGCAGTTCTTC; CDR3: CASSPGTSGQNEQFF
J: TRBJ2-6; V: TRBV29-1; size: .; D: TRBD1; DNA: TGCAGCGTACAGGGGAACGCTGGGGCCAACGTCCTGACTTTC; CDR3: CSVQGNAGANVLTF
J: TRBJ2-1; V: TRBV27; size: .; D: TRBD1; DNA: TGTGCCAGCCTGGGGGTTCGGACAGGCGCAGATGAGCAGTTCTTC; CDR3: CASLGVRTGADEQFF
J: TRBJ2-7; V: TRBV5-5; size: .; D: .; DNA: TGTGCCAGCAGCTTGGCGGAGCGGATCTCCTACGAGCAGTACTTC; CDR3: CASSLAERISYEQYF
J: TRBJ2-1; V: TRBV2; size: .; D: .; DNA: TGTGCCAGCAGAACTCAGGTCGGGAAGTTCTTC; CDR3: CASRTQVGKFF
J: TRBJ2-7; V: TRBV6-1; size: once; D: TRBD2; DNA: TGTGCCACCCACTTGCTAGCGGGAGGGGAGCAGTACTTC; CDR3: CATHLLAGGEQYF
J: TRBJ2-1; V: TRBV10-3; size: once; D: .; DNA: TGTGCCATCAGTGAAGGCGGCAATGAGCAGTTCTTC; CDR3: CAISEGGNEQFF
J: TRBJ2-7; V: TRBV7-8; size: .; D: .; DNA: TGTGCCAGCAGCCAGGTGTTTCAGGACGAGCAGTACTTC; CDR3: CASSQVFQDEQYF
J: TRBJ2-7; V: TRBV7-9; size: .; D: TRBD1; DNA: TGTGCCAGCAGCTCGGGAGTCAACTGGGACAGGCACTCCTACGAGCAGTACTTC; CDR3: CASSSGVNWDRHSYEQYF
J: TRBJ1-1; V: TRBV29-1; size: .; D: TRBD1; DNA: TGCAGCGTTGAAGCGGTCAGGGACAGGGCCCGACTCTTT; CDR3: CSVEAVRDRARLF
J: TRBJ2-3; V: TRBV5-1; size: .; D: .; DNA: TGCGCCAGCAGCTTGGCTCCGCGTAGCACAGATACGCAGTATTTT; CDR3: CASSLAPRSTDTQYF
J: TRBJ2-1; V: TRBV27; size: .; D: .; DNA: TGTGCCAGCAGTCGCGGGGATTACAATGAGCAGTTCTTC; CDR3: CASSRGDYNEQFF
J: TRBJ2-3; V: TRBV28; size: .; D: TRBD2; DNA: TGTGCCAGCAGTCCGAGGACTAGCGGGCGCACAGATACGCAGTATTTT; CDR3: CASSPRTSGRTDTQYF
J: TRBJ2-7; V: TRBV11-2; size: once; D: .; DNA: TGTGCCAGCAGCCCCCGTTGGGCGGGACACGGCACCTACGAGCAGTACTTC; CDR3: CASSPRWAGHGTYEQYF
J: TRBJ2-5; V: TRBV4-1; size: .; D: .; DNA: TGCGCCAGCAGCCTGGGCGTTGGGCGGCTACAAGAGACCCAGTACTTC; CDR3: CASSLGVGRLQETQYF
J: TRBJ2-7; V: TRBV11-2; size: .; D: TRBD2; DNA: TGTGCCAGCAGCTCCACCGGGGGGGCCATCGCCTACGAGCAGTACTTC; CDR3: CASSSTGGAIAYEQYF
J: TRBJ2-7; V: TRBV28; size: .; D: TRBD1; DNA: TGTGCCAGCACCCCGATGCGAGGGACAGGCTACGAGCAGTACTTC; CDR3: CASTPMRGTGYEQYF
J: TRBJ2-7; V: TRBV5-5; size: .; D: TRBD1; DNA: TGTGCCAGCAGCTTCTACAGGGGGTCCTACGAGCAGTACTTC; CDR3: CASSFYRGSYEQYF
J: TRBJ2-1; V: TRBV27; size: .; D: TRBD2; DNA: TGTGCCAGCAGTGGCGGACTAGCCCTTCGCAATGAGCAGTTCTTC; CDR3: CASSGGLALRNEQFF
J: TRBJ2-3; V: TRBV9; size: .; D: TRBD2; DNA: TGTGCCAGCAGCGTCACTAGCGGGATGGGTACAGATACGCAGTATTTT; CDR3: CASSVTSGMGTDTQYF
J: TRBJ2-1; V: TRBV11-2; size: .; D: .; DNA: TGTGCCAGCAGCGACCGGGACAACTACAATGAGCAGTTCTTC; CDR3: CASSDRDNYNEQFF
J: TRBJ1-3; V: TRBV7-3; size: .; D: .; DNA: TGTGCCAGCAGCTTAACGATTCGGGGCAACAGAAACACCATATATTTT; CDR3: CASSLTIRGNRNTIYF
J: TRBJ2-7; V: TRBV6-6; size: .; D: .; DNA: TGTGCCAGCAGTTGGGGTCAGCGGAAGAGCTCCTACGAGCAGTACTTC; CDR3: CASSWGQRKSSYEQYF
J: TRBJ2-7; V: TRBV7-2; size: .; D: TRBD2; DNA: TGTGCCAGCAGCTCACAAAGACCGGGACTAGCGGGAGGAGGCGAGCAGTACTTC; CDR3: CASSSQRPGLAGGGEQYF
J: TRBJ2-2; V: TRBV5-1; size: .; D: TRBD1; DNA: TGCGCCAGCAAACAGGGGTCCGGGGAGCTGTTTTTT; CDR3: CASKQGSGELFF
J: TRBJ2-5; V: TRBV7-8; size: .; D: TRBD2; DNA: TGTGCCAGCAGCCCCGGACTAGCGGGAGGGTACCAAGAGACCCAGTACTTC; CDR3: CASSPGLAGGYQETQYF
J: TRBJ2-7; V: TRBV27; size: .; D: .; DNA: TGTGCCAGCAGTTCCCGACTAGTACCAACCTCTGCTCGCCGATCATACGAGCAGTACTTC; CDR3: CASSSRLVPTSARRSYEQYF
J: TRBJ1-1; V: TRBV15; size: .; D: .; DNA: TGTGCCACCAAAGGATGGGGAAACACTGAAGCTTTCTTT; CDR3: CATKGWGNTEAFF
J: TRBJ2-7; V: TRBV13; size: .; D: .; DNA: TGTGCCAGCAGCTCTCAGGACTACGAGCAGTACTTC; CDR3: CASSSQDYEQYF
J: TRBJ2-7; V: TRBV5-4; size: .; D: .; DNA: TGTGCCAGCAGCTTGCTACTAGGCTACGAGCAGTACTTC; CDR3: CASSLLLGYEQYF
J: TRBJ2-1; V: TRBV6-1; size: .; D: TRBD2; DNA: TGTGCCAGCGCCTCAGCGGGAAGCTCCTACAATGAGCAGTTCTTC; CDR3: CASASAGSSYNEQFF
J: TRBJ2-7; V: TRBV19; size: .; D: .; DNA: TGTGCCAGTAGGGCGGGGTCGGGCTACGAGCAGTACTTC; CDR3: CASRAGSGYEQYF
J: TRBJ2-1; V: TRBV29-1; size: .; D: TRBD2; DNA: TGCAGCGTGGAAGGACTAGCGGGAAGGGAATTGAACTCCTACAATGAGCAGTTCTTC; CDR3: CSVEGLAGRELNSYNEQFF